The 21 T cell receptor beta chains below were found in one sample sequenced in a study of blood T cells in healthy people across ages. PCR was performed a second time for about 6 to 12 cycles using a sample-barcoded 5' primer and a J-beta primer mix. TCRdb independently ran MiXCR on the 5' RACE reads; one entry per CDR3 protein. The sample lists over 1,200,000 distinct CDR3 sequences, 59% occurring once. The source material was blood. The source of these receptors is a man aged 18 to 30 in good health.

This sequence joins TRBV4-1 and TRBJ2-3; D gene unclear. This CDR3 spans 16 amino acids. V was pared by 0 bases and J by 2 bases, with 12 bases between. Germline lookup yields CDR1 MGHRA and CDR2 YSYEKL. CDR3 sequence (DNA): TGCGCCAGCAGCCAAGATCGAACTTTGAACACAGATACGCAGTATTTT. Encoded protein: CASSQDRTLNTDTQYF.

This chain links TRBV20-1 with TRBJ2-5; no reliable D call. V lost 6 bases to trimming and J lost 1 base, with 21 bases between them. The CDR3 is made up of 16 amino acids. Germline V gene data show CDR1 as DFQATT and CDR2 as SNEGSKA (reference sequence). The CDR3, as DNA: TGCAGTGCCGTCCGCGTAGCCACCGCCCCCCAAGAGACCCAGTACTTC. As protein: CSAVRVATAPQETQYF.

The V and J genes are TRBV2 and TRBJ2-5, with D perhaps TRBD1 or TRBD2 (5 bases each). The germline CDR1 and CDR2 sequences are SNHLY and FYNNEI. V was trimmed by 8 bases and J by 7 bases, leaving 14 bases between them. The length of the CDR3 is 12 residues. DNA for the CDR3: TGTGCCAGCTTCCGGGACGAGGGGACCCAGTACTTC. Translated, it gives CASFRDEGTQYF.

This clonotype was counted between two and nine times. The CDR3: CASSEGRNYEQYF. CDR3 sequence (DNA): TGTGCCAGCAGTGAGGGAAGAAATTACGAGCAGTACTTC. This chain links TRBV25-1 with TRBJ2-7; D not certain. CDR3 length: 13 amino acids. Germline-derived CDR1 and CDR2 are MGHDK and SYGVNS. Trimming removed 3 bases at V and 4 bases at J, with 10 bases between.

V and J are TRBV4-3 and TRBJ1-2, with D unresolved. The CDR3 totals 16 residues. Per germline, CDR1 LGHNA and CDR2 YSLEER. Between the trimmed V and J ends, which lost 1 base and 6 bases, there was a span of 18 bases. In DNA form, the CDR3 reads TGCGCCAGCAGCCAAGCCGGACTCGACGGAACAAATGGCTACACCTTC. Translation gives CASSQAGLDGTNGYTF.

This clonotype was picked up many times. V gene TRBV27 combines with J gene TRBJ1-2; no firm D call. Deletions cut 6 bases from V and 10 bases from J, with 15 bases between. CDR3 length equals 12 residues. Germline V gene sequence: CDR1 MNHEY, CDR2 SMNVEV (reference sequence). As DNA, the CDR3 is TGTGCCAGCAGCTCCACGACCTCAGCCTACACCTTC. This translates into CASSSTTSAYTF.

Written as DNA, the CDR3 is TGTGCCAGCAGTTACTTCATTCCGGCGGGGGTTTCCTACGAGCAGTACTTC. Translating gives CASSYFIPAGVSYEQYF. This chain links TRBV6-2 or TRBV6-3 with TRBJ2-7, with 7 nucleotides matching TRBD2. The length of the CDR3 is 17 residues. Germline assignment: CDR1 MNHEY and CDR2 SVGEGT. Trimming removed 1 base from V and 1 base from J; junction bases left unmatched: 10.

V usage is TRBV7-9 and J usage is TRBJ2-5; 10 bases align to TRBD2. The J segment lost 2 bases and the V segment lost 5 bases, leaving 5 bases of the junction unmatched. Germline V gene sequence: CDR1 SEHNR, CDR2 FQNEAQ (reference sequence). The CDR3 covers 15 residues. The CDR3 protein is CASSPGLAEQETQYF. The DNA of the CDR3 is TGTGCCAGCAGCCCCGGACTAGCGGAACAAGAGACCCAGTACTTC.

This clonotype was seen a handful of times. The chain employs TRBV6-2 or TRBV6-3 and TRBJ2-4; D is possibly TRBD1 (5 bases). The DNA end is more similar to TRBJ2-7, so the J call may be wrong. CDR3 size: 12 residues. Germline V gene sequence: CDR1 MNHEY, CDR2 SVGEGT. CDR3 amino acids: CASSWTTYEQYF. CDR3 DNA sequence: TGTGCCAGCAGTTGGACAACCTACGAGCAGTACTTC.

This clonotype occurred a few times. The chain recombines TRBV2 with TRBJ1-1; D unresolved. Germline lookup yields CDR1 SNHLY and CDR2 FYNNEI. The CDR3 covers 14 residues. V lost 2 bases and J 11 bases, leaving 18 bases between the germline ends. The CDR3 here is CASSESGRPASAFF. The CDR3 DNA is TGTGCCAGCAGTGAATCAGGCAGGCCCGCTTCCGCTTTCTTT.

This clonotype appeared once. The V call is TRBV18, the J call TRBJ2-3; 8 nucleotides agree with TRBD2. V lost 6 bases and J lost 2; bases outside the gene matches: 13. The CDR3 sequence is 17 residues long. Germline CDR1 reads KGHSH; CDR2 reads LQKENI. The CDR3 coding sequence is TGTGCCAGCTCCGACCCCTCCGGGGGGGCGCTCACAGATACGCAGTATTTT. Encoded protein: CASSDPSGGALTDTQYF. The whole variable domain, remainder taken from reference TRBV18 and TRBJ2-3, is NAGVMQNPRHLVRRRGQEARLRCSPMKGHSHVYWYRQLPEEGLKFMVYLQKENIIDESGMPKERFSAEFPKEGPSILRIQQVVRGDSAAYFCASSDPSGGALTDTQYFGPGTRLTVL.

The chain employs TRBV28 and TRBJ2-3; no clear D gene. Germline values: CDR1 MDHEN, CDR2 SYDVKM. The CDR3 has 17 residues. The V and J ends lost 5 bases and 5 bases respectively, with 23 bases between them. The DNA of the CDR3 is TGTGCCAGCAGTCAACCCCTAATACACCCACAGTTAGATACGCAGTATTTT. It translates to CASSQPLIHPQLDTQYF.

The rearrangement uses TRBV4-1 and TRBJ2-7; D uncertain. Gene TRBJ2-5 matches the end of the DNA better, so the J call may be wrong. CDR1 MGHRA and CDR2 YSYEKL come from the germline V gene. The CDR3 contains 13 residues. Written as DNA, the CDR3 is TGCGCCAGCAGCCAACAGGTCGTAGAGACCCAGTACTTC. Translating it yields CASSQQVVETQYF.

The chain has TRBV28 and TRBJ1-2; TRBD1 matches 9 bases. The CDR3 contains 14 residues. V shed 5 bases, J shed 7 bases, and the junction held 8 bases outside the gene matches. Germline CDR1 and CDR2: MDHEN and SYDVKM. The CDR3 region is CASSLRDRATGYTF. The DNA for the CDR3 is TGTGCCAGCAGTCTCCGGGACAGGGCTACTGGCTACACCTTC.

The chain has TRBV6-5 and TRBJ2-1; TRBD2 matches 13 bases. V was pared by 7 bases and J by 9 bases, with 9 bases of the junction left unmatched. CDR1 and CDR2 from the germline V gene are MNHEY and SVGAGI. CDR3 length equals 15 residues. The CDR3 sequence is CASNLGTSGKGEQFF. CDR3 coding DNA: TGTGCCAGCAACCTAGGGACTAGCGGGAAGGGTGAGCAGTTCTTC.

This clonotype was seen only a few times. The chain links TRBV12-3 or TRBV12-4 to TRBJ1-1; TRBD1 is a possible D gene (6 bases). The CDR3 covers 11 residues. V shed 6 bases and J shed 7 bases, with 9 bases lying between them. CDR3 region: CASRTGLEAFF. The CDR3 region has the DNA TGTGCCAGCAGGACAGGACTTGAAGCTTTCTTT.

The chain uses TRBV3-1 and TRBJ2-1, with D perhaps matching TRBD2 (5 bases). The CDR3 is made up of 16 amino acids. CDR1 is LGHDT and CDR2 is YNNKEL in the germline V gene (reference sequence). The ends were cut back, 1 base at V and 3 bases at J, with 13 bases in the middle. CDR3 nucleotide sequence: TGTGCCAGCAGCCAAGGACCCGAAGACTACTACAATGAGCAGTTCTTC. Its translation: CASSQGPEDYYNEQFF.

In this sample, this clonotype turned up a few times. The genes are TRBV29-1 and TRBJ1-2; tentative D call: TRBD1 (6 bases). Germline values: CDR1 SQVTM, CDR2 ANQGSEA. The germline V and J ends were trimmed by 6 bases and 4 bases, with 18 bases remaining between them. The CDR3 runs to 14 residues. The CDR3 coding sequence is TGCAGCGTGACAGGCGAATTGGATGGCTATGGCTACACCTTC. Translation: CSVTGELDGYGYTF.

This chain links TRBV11-2 with TRBJ2-1, with 9 bases that match TRBD2. J gave up 1 base and V 1 base, and 5 bases lay outside the gene matches. The V gene's germline CDR1 is SGHAT and CDR2 FQNNGV. The CDR3 extends over 17 amino acids. Written as DNA, the CDR3 is TGTGCCAGCAGCTTAGTGGCGGGGGGGTCATCCTACAATGAGCAGTTCTTC. This encodes CASSLVAGGSSYNEQFF. The full variable domain, completed using reference TRBV11-2 and TRBJ2-1, is EAGVAQSPRYKIIEKRQSVAFWCNPISGHATLYWYQQILGQGPKLLIQFQNNGVVDDSQLPKDRFSAERLKGVDSTLKIQPAKLEDSAVYLCASSLVAGGSSYNEQFFGPGTRLTVL.

This clonotype turned up a few times. The chain uses TRBV29-1 and TRBJ2-5; 10 bases fit TRBD2. The CDR3 is made up of 16 amino acids. Germline loops: CDR1 SQVTM, CDR2 ANQGSEA. V lost 4 bases and J lost 0; bases outside the gene matches: 8. The CDR3 DNA sequence: TGCAGCGTTGTTGGGCTAGCGGGGGTGTACCAAGAGACCCAGTACTTC. Its protein is CSVVGLAGVYQETQYF.

This chain joins TRBV27 and TRBJ1-6, with 8 bases that match TRBD1. The V and J ends lost 6 bases and 14 bases, in that order; junction bases with no gene match: 9. CDR1 and CDR2 from the germline V gene are MNHEY and SMNVEV (reference sequence). The CDR3 extends over 13 amino acids. CDR3 bases: TGTGCCAGCAGAGGGACAGGTTATCAAGCCCTCCACTTT. As protein: CASRGTGYQALHF.